The 14 T cell receptor beta chains given below trace back to one sample, sequenced in a study of blood T cell repertoires in COVID-19. Only in-frame clones appear in the TCRdb table, and some are missing; sequencing was by immunoSEQ multiplex PCR. Of approximately 400,000 clones in the sample, about 80% were seen once. Sequencing was performed on peripheral blood. The receptor source for this set is a human donor with acute or convalescent COVID-19. The donor label of this sample is uncertain.

V gene TRBV9 combines with J gene TRBJ1-2; D remains unclear. The CDR3 has 17 amino acids. CDR1 SGDLS and CDR2 YYNGEE come from the germline V gene. Trimming cost V 1 base and J 5 bases, with 21 bases left between them. The CDR3 bases are TGTGCCAGCAGCGTACCACACAGTACCCTTTCTTCATATGGCTACACCTTC. It codes for CASSVPHSTLSSYGYTF. The whole variable domain, remainder taken from reference TRBV9 and TRBJ1-2, is DSGVTQTPKHLITATGQRVTLRCSPRSGDLSVYWYQQSLDQGLQFLIQYYNGEERAKGNILERFSAQQFPDLHSELNLSSLELGDSALYFCASSVPHSTLSSYGYTFGSGTRLTVV.

The CDR3, as DNA: TGTGCCTGGAGTGTAGGGCCCGGTGGGAGTGAAAAACTGTTTTTT. It translates to CAWSVGPGGSEKLFF. The rearrangement uses TRBV30 and TRBJ1-4, with D hard to call. Trimming took off 0 bases at V and 7 bases at J, with 15 bases between the two ends. The CDR3 is 15 residues long. The V gene's germline CDR1 is GTSNPN and CDR2 SVGIG (reference sequence). Supplemented by reference TRBV30 and TRBJ1-4, the full variable domain reads SQTIHQWPATLVQPVGSPLSLECTVEGTSNPNLYWYRQAAGRGLQLLFYSVGIGQISSEVPQNLSASRPQDRQFILSSKKLLLSDSGFYLCAWSVGPGGSEKLFFGSGTQLSVL.

The gene calls are TRBV27 and TRBJ1-1; D perhaps matches TRBD1 (5 bases). The CDR3 totals 13 residues. Trimming took off 2 bases at V and 6 bases at J, with 10 bases between the two ends. Germline lookup yields CDR1 MNHEY and CDR2 SMNVEV (reference sequence). In DNA, the CDR3 is TGTGCCAGCAGTTTAATCAGGGAGGCTGAAGCTTTCTTT. This codes for CASSLIREAEAFF.

This clone was detected only once. A junction end diverges from the germline sequence, so it may reflect a read error. The gene calls are TRBV5-4 and TRBJ1-2; TRBD1 might be the D (6 bases). The CDR3 totals 14 residues. Germline V gene sequence: CDR1 SGHNT, CDR2 YYREEE (reference sequence). The CDR3 is CASRERGTNYGYTF. The CDR3 bases are TGTGCCAGCAGGGAAAGGGGGACTAATTATGGCTACACCTTC.

This clone was detected a few times. This sequence joins TRBV7-9 and TRBJ2-1, with D possibly being TRBD1 (6 bases). The CDR3 is made up of 17 amino acids. Germline CDR1 reads SEHNR; CDR2 reads FQNEAQ (reference sequence). The V end lost 4 bases, the J end lost 7 bases, and 23 bases lay between the germline ends. The CDR3 nucleotides read TGTGCCAGCAGCTCCGTGACAGGTTTTGTTTGGGAAAATGAGCAGTTCTTC. Translated, it gives CASSSVTGFVWENEQFF.

This clone occurred a few times. The V gene is TRBV5-6, the J gene TRBJ1-2; TRBD1 matches at 9 bases. The CDR3 is 15 amino acids. J was trimmed by 5 bases and V by 3 bases; bases with no gene match: 8. CDR1 is SGHDT, CDR2 YYEEEE, per germline. The DNA for the CDR3 is TGTGCCAGCAGCTACAGGGACAGGGTGGGATATGGCTACACCTTC. Its translation: CASSYRDRVGYGYTF.

V usage is TRBV14 and J usage is TRBJ2-3; tentatively, D is TRBD1 (5 bases). Trimming removed 0 bases from V and 1 base from J, with 11 bases in between. The CDR3 totals 16 residues. Germline CDR1 SGHDN, CDR2 FVKESK. CDR3 DNA sequence: TGTGCCAGCAGCCAAGACTGGGGCCTGCGCACAGATACGCAGTATTTT. It translates to CASSQDWGLRTDTQYF.

J is TRBJ2-2 and V is TRBV19, with D perhaps TRBD1 (5 bases). The V gene lost 6 bases and the J gene lost 3 bases, with 11 bases spanning the gap. The CDR3 runs 14 residues. Germline V lookup: CDR1 LNHDA, CDR2 SQIVND (reference sequence). The CDR3 sequence: CASRRTRDTGELFF. The CDR3 nucleotides are TGTGCCAGTAGGCGGACAAGAGACACCGGGGAGCTGTTTTTT.

This clone has just a few counts. The chain is built from TRBV27 and TRBJ1-5, with 7 bases matching TRBD1. Germline V CDR1 and CDR2: MNHEY, SMNVEV (reference sequence). This CDR3 comprises 14 residues. The junction had 5 bases not matched to a gene; V was cut back by 6 bases and J by 3 bases. The CDR3: CASRDTGANQPQHF. The CDR3 nucleotides read TGTGCCAGCAGGGACACAGGGGCCAATCAGCCCCAGCATTTT.

The V gene is TRBV29-1, the J gene TRBJ1-2; 7 bases map to TRBD1. The CDR3 is 14 residues long. Trimming cost V 6 bases and J 7 bases; bases outside gene matches: 14. Germline V CDR1 and CDR2: SQVTM, ANQGSEA. The CDR3 DNA is TGCAGCGTCGCCCCTCGGGACAGCCTGCTTGGCTACACCTTC. This gives the protein CSVAPRDSLLGYTF.

J is TRBJ1-2 and V is TRBV21-1. TRBV21-1 represents a pseudogene. The length of the CDR3 is 17 residues. The CDR3 protein is CASSKEPEDTTSYGYTF. CDR3 coding DNA: TGTGCCAGCAGCAAAGAGCCGGAGGATACAACCAGCTATGGCTACACCTTC.

The table lists this clone with a count of one. The chain uses TRBV30 and TRBJ2-1, with 13 nucleotides matching TRBD2. The CDR3 consists of 15 residues. Germline CDR1 GTSNPN, CDR2 SVGIG (reference sequence). Trimming took 3 bases from V and 7 from J; bases not matched to a gene: 6. The DNA for the CDR3 is TGTGCCTGGAGCCCCGGACTAGCGGGAGCGAATGAGCAGTTCTTC. Amino acid sequence: CAWSPGLAGANEQFF.

J is TRBJ1-2 and V is TRBV19, with a tentative D call TRBD1 (5 bases). The CDR3 is 15 amino acids. The ends were cut back, 6 bases at V and 4 bases at J, with 18 bases in the middle. CDR1 is LNHDA, CDR2 SQIVND, per germline (reference sequence). The DNA for the CDR3 is TGTGCCAGTAGCCCCCGGGGGGGGATAGGCTATGGCTACACCTTC. Translated: CASSPRGGIGYGYTF.

V is TRBV19 and J is TRBJ1-2, with 9 nucleotides matching TRBD1. The germline gives CDR1 LNHDA, CDR2 SQIVND (reference sequence). The trim removed 11 bases at V and 3 bases at J, leaving 4 bases unmatched. This CDR3 has 12 residues. The CDR3 bases are TGTGCCGCGCGGACAGGGGACTATGGCTACACCTTC. The encoded protein is CAARTGDYGYTF. The variable domain in full, with the rest retrieved from reference TRBV19 and TRBJ1-2, is DGGITQSPKYLFRKEGQNVTLSCEQNLNHDAMYWYRQDPGQGLRLIYYSQIVNDFQKGDIAEGYSVSREKKESFPLTVTSAQKNPTAFYLCAARTGDYGYTFGSGTRLTVV.